This T cell receptor beta chain came from a study of cytomegalovirus exposure and HLA in healthy donors. Overall study context: The roughly 130 validation repertoires used the same platform as the roughly 670 first-cohort repertoires (as reported by a later analysis).

Germline values: CDR1 SGHVS, CDR2 FQNEAQ. The CDR3 has 13 amino acids. V dropped 1 base and J dropped 8; count of bases not matched to a gene: 4. Here immunoSEQ multiplex PCR was the method, and the copy in TCRdb shows in-frame clones only, minus some. The sample holds under 150,000 clones; 85% to 90% are singletons and the top ten take 8.7%. The rearrangement joins TRBV7-8 to TRBJ1-2; 7 bases line up with TRBD1. The clonotype originates from a man between 18 and 29 years old in good health and CMV-seropositive. The sample was PBMCs. The CDR3 loop is CASSLVTGPGYTF. The CDR3 DNA is TGTGCCAGCAGCTTAGTGACAGGGCCAGGCTACACCTTC.